This T cell receptor (beta chain) came from a study of beta chain features in type 1 diabetes. The overall study: The patients were much like the healthy donors in age, gender and cell yields.

General study results and limits: High-TCR-expressing cells could be over-represented by cDNA sequencing.

Expressed TCRB transcripts were sequenced because the entire RNA isolate underwent reverse transcription. Generated by immunoSEQ multiplex PCR, the TCRdb table keeps only in-frame clones and is missing some. The sample yields 300,000 to 350,000 clones, under 8.5% seen once. A note on this clone: Its antigen is not identified. Distinct nucleotide sequences in the sample also encode this CDR3.

Germline V gene lookup returns CDR1 MGHDK and CDR2 SYGVNS. The germline V and J ends were trimmed by 3 bases and 0 bases, with 9 bases remaining between them. The CDR3 length is 16 residues. Stem cell-like memory, regulatory, central memory and naive CD4+ cells were sorted via CD45RO/CCR7/CD25/CD127/CD95/CD27. The sequenced sample consisted of central memory CD4+ T cells from blood. The sequence was collected from a woman younger than 35 in good health. V usage is TRBV25-1 and J usage is TRBJ2-6; maybe TRBD1 (5 bases). The CDR3 loop is CASSDLGHSGANVLTF. In DNA form, the CDR3 reads TGTGCCAGCAGTGATTTGGGGCACTCTGGGGCCAACGTCCTGACTTTC.